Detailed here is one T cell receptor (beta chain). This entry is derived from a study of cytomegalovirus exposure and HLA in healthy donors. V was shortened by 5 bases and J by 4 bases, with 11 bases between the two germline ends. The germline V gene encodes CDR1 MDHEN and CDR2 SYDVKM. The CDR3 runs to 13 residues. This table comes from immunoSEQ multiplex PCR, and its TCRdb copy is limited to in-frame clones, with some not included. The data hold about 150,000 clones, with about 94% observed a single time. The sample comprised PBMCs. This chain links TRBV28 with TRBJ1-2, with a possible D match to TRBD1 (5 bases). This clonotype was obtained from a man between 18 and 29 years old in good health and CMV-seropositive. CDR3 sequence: CASSARATYGYTF. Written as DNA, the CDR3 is TGTGCCAGCAGTGCCAGGGCTACCTATGGCTACACCTTC.